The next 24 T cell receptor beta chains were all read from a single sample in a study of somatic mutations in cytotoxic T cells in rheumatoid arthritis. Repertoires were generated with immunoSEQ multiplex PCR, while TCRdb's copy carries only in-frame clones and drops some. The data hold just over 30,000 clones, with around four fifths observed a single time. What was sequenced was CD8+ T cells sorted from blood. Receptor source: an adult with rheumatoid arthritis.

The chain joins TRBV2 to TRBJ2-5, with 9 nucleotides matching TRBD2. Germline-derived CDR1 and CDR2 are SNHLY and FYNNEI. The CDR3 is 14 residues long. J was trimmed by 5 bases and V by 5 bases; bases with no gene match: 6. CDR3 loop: CASSSGTSPETQYF. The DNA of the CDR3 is TGTGCCAGCAGTTCCGGGACTAGCCCGGAGACCCAGTACTTC. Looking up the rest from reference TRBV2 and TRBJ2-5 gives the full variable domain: EPEVTQTPSHQVTQMGQEVILRCVPISNHLYFYWYRQILGQKVEFLVSFYNNEISEKSEIFDDQFSVERPDGSNFTLKIRSTKLEDSAMYFCASSSGTSPETQYFGPGTRLLVL.

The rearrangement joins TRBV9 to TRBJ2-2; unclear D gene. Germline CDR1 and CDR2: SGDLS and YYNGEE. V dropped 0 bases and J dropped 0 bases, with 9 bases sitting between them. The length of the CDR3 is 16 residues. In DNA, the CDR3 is TGTGCCAGCAGCGTAGCAGTAGCCGCGAACACCGGGGAGCTGTTTTTT. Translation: CASSVAVAANTGELFF.

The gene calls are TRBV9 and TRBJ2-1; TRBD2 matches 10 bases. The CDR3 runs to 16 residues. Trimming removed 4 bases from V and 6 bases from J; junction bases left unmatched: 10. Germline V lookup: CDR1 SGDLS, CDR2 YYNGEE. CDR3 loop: CASSSPLAGVSNEQFF. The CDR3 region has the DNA TGTGCCAGCAGCTCCCCCCTAGCGGGAGTATCCAATGAGCAGTTCTTC.

CDR3 in amino acids: CATSSFGTSGYNEQFF. The CDR3 bases are TGTGCCACCAGCAGTTTCGGGACTAGCGGCTACAATGAGCAGTTCTTC. The chain is built from TRBV15 and TRBJ2-1; 11 bases are a match to TRBD2. V lost 3 bases, J lost 3 bases, and 4 bases stayed unmatched. This CDR3 is built from 16 residues. Germline CDR1 and CDR2: LNHNV and YYDKDF (reference sequence).

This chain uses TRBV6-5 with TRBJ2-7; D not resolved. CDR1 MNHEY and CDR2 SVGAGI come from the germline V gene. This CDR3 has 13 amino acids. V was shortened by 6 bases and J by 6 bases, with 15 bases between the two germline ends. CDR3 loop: CASSPQTVAEQYF. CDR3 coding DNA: TGTGCCAGCAGCCCCCAGACGGTTGCCGAGCAGTACTTC.

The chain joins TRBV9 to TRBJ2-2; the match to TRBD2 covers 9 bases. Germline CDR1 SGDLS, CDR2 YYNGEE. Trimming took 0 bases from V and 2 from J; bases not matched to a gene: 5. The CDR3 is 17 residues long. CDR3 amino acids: CASSVGLAGTNTGELFF. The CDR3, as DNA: TGTGCCAGCAGCGTAGGGCTAGCGGGGACCAACACCGGGGAGCTGTTTTTT.

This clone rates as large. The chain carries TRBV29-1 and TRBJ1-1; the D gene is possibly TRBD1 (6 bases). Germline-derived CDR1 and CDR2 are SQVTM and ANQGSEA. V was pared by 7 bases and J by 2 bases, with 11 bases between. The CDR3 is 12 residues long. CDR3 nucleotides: TGCAGCGCGGACAGAAAAAACACTGAAGCTTTCTTT. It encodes CSADRKNTEAFF.

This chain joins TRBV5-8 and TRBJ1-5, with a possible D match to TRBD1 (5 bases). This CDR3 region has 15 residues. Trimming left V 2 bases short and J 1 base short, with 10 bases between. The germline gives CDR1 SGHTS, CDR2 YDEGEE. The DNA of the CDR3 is TGTGCCAGCAGCTTCTCGGGGGGGAGCAATCAGCCCCAGCATTTT. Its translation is CASSFSGGSNQPQHF.

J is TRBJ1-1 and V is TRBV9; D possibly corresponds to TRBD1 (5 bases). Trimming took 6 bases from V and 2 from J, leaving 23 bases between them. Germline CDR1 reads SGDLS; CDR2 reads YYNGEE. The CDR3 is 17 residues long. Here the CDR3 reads CASTPSGTGRGNTEAFF. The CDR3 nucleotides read TGTGCCAGCACCCCCAGCGGGACCGGGAGGGGCAACACTGAAGCTTTCTTT.

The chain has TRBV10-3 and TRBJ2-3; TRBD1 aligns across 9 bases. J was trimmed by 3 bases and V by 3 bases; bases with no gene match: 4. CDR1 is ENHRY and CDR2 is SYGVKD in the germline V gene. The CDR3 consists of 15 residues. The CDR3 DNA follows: TGTGCCATCAGTGAAGGACAGGGGTTTACAGATACGCAGTATTTT. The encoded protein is CAISEGQGFTDTQYF.

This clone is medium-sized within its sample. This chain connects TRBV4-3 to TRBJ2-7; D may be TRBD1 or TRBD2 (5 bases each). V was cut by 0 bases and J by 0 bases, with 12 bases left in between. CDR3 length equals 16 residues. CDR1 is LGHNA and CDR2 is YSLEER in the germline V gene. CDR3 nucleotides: TGCGCCAGCAGCCAAGACGAGGGGAAGGGCTCCTACGAGCAGTACTTC. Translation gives CASSQDEGKGSYEQYF.

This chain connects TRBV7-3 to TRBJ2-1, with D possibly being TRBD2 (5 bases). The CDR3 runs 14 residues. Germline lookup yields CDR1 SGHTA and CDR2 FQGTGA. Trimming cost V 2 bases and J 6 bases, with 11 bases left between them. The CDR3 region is CASSLSATSNEQFF. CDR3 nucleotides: TGTGCCAGCAGCTTATCGGCCACTAGCAATGAGCAGTTCTTC.

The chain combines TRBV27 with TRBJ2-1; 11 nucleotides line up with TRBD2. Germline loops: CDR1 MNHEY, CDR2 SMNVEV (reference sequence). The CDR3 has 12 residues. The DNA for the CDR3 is TGTGTAGCGGGAGGGCCCTACAATGAGCAGTTCTTC. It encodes CVAGGPYNEQFF.

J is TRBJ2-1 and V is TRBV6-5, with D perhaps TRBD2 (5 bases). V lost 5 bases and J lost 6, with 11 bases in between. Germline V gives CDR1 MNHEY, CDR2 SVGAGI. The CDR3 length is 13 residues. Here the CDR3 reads CASSANSGNEQFF. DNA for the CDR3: TGTGCCAGCAGTGCTAACAGCGGCAATGAGCAGTTCTTC.

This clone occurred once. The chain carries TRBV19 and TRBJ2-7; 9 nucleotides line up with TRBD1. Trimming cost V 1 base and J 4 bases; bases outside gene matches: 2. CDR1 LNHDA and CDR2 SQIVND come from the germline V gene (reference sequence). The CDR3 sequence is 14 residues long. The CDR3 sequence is CASSIGQGVYEQYF. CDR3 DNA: TGTGCCAGTAGTATAGGACAGGGGGTTTACGAGCAGTACTTC. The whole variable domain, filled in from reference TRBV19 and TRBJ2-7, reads DGGITQSPKYLFRKEGQNVTLSCEQNLNHDAMYWYRQDPGQGLRLIYYSQIVNDFQKGDIAEGYSVSREKKESFPLTVTSAQKNPTAFYLCASSIGQGVYEQYFGPGTRLTVT.

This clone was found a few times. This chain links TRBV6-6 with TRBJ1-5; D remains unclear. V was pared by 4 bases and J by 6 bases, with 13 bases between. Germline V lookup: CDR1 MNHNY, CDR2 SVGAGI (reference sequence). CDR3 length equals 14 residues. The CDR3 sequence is CASSFSGGGQPQHF. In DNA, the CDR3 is TGTGCCAGCAGTTTCTCAGGAGGAGGTCAGCCCCAGCATTTT.

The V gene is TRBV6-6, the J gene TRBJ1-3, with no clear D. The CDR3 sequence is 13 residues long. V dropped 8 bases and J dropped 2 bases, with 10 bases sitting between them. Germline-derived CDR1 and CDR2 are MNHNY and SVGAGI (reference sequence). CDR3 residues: CASSPVPGNTIYF. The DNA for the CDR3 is TGTGCCAGCTCCCCGGTCCCTGGAAACACCATATATTTT.

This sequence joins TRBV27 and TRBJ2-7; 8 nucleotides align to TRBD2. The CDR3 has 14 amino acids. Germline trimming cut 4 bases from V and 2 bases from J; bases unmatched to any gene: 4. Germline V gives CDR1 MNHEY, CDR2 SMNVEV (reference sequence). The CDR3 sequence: CASSSERGTYEQYF. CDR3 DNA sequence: TGTGCCAGCAGTTCTGAGCGGGGGACCTACGAGCAGTACTTC.

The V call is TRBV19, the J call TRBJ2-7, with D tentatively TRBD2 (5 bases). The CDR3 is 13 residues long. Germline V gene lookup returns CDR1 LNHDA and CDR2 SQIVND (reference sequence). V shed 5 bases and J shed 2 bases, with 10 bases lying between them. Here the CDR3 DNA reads TGTGCCAGTAGTGGTCGGGGTCCCTACGAGCAGTACTTC. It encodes CASSGRGPYEQYF.

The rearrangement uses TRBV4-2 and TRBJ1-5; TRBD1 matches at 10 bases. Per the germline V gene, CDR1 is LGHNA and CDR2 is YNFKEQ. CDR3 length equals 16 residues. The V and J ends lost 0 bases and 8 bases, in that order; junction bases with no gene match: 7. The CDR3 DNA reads TGTGCCAGCAGCCAAGAGATCGGACAGGGGGGGAAGCCCCAGCATTTT. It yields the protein CASSQEIGQGGKPQHF.

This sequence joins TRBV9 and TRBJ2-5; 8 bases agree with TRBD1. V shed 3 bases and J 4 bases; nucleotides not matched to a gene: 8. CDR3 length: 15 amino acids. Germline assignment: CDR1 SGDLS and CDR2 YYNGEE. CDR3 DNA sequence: TGTGCCAGCAGCGCAGGGACAGGTAGTTTAGAGACCCAGTACTTC. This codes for CASSAGTGSLETQYF.

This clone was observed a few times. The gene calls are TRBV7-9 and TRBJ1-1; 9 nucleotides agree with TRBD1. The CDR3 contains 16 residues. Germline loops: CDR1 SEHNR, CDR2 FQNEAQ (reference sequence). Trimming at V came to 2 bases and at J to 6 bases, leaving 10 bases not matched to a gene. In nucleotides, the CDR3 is TGTGCCAGCAGCTTAACGGGACAGGGTCGAGGGGCTGAAGCTTTCTTT. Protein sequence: CASSLTGQGRGAEAFF.

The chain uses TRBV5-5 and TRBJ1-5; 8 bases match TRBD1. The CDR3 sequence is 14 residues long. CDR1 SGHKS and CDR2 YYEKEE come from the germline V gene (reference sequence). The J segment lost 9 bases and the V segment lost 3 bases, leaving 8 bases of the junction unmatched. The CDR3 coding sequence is TGTGCCAGCAGCTCGGACAGGGCCGATTGGCCCCAGCATTTT. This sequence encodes CASSSDRADWPQHF.

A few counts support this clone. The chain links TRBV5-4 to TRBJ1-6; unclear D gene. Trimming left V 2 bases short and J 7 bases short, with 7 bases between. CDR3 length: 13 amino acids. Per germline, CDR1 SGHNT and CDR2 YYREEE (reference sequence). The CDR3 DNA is TGTGCCAGCAGCTTTGGTCCGAATTCACCCCTCCACTTT. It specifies CASSFGPNSPLHF.